The clone carrying this T cell receptor (beta chain) has ten or more counts. The sequence runs out 3 residues before the end of the CDR3; the remainder is reconstructed from the germline J gene. The data originate from a study of T cell clonality in common variable immunodeficiency. TCRdb's table, derived via immunoSEQ multiplex PCR, lists solely in-frame clones and lacks some. This sample carries around 40,000 clones, none of them present only once. CDR1 and CDR2 (germline): LNHDA, SQIVND (reference sequence). The junction had 9 bases not matched to a gene; V was cut back by 5 bases and J by 4 bases. CDR3 length equals 15 residues.

This clonotype was sampled from a person aged 18 to 75 in good health. This sequence joins TRBV19 and TRBJ2-3; the match to TRBD2 covers 7 bases. The sample was peripheral blood mononuclear cells. Here the CDR3 reads CASSLQAGSADTQYF. CDR3 DNA (partial): TGTGCCAGTAGTCTCCAAGCGGGGTCAGCAGATACG.